A single sample gave rise to the 30 T cell receptor beta chains below, sequenced in a study of T cell responses to AZD1222 COVID-19 vaccine. Profiled with immunoSEQ multiplex PCR; TCRdb holds only in-frame clones, not every one. In the table there are approximately 130,000 clones, over 90% of which are singletons. Sample: peripheral blood, taken on day 0 of AZD1222 vaccination. These receptors all stem from an adult in good health.

The gene calls are TRBV7-2 and TRBJ1-5; no firm D call. Germline-derived CDR1 and CDR2 are SGHTA and FQGNSA. CDR3 size: 14 residues. V shed 4 bases and J shed 1 base, with 8 bases lying between them. CDR3 amino acids: CASSSYLSNQPQHF. The CDR3 region has the DNA TGTGCCAGCAGCTCCTACTTAAGCAATCAGCCCCAGCATTTT.

The J gene is TRBJ1-1, the V gene TRBV29-1; 7 nucleotides agree with TRBD1. The CDR3 is 14 residues long. Germline assignment: CDR1 SQVTM and CDR2 ANQGSEA. V lost 4 bases, J lost 3 bases, and 8 bases stayed unmatched. DNA for the CDR3: TGCAGCGTTGTGGACAGGACTGAACACACTGAAGCTTTCTTT. The encoded protein is CSVVDRTEHTEAFF.

The chain couples TRBV27 to TRBJ2-1; D might be TRBD1 or TRBD2, each matching 5 bases. Germline V gene data show CDR1 as MNHEY and CDR2 as SMNVEV (reference sequence). V lost 9 bases to trimming and J lost 1 base, with 13 bases between them. This CDR3 region has 14 residues. CDR3 in amino acids: CASSPGRSYNEQFF. DNA for the CDR3: TGTGCCAGTAGTCCGGGGCGGTCCTACAATGAGCAGTTCTTC.

The chain recombines TRBV5-1 with TRBJ1-5; 8 nucleotides match TRBD1. The V gene's germline CDR1 is SGHRS and CDR2 YFSETQ. The CDR3 has 16 residues. V lost 0 bases to trimming and J lost 3 bases; unmatched junction nucleotides: 5. The DNA for the CDR3 is TGCGCCAGCAGCTTGGGCACAGGGGGGAACAATCAGCCCCAGCATTTT. Amino acids: CASSLGTGGNNQPQHF.

J is TRBJ1-3 and V is TRBV4-2; 9 nucleotides align to TRBD1. The CDR3 has 17 amino acids. CDR1 LGHNA and CDR2 YNFKEQ come from the germline V gene. The ends lost 0 bases at V and 2 bases at J; junction bases unmatched: 5. CDR3 sequence: CASSQDRGTGTGNTIYF. The CDR3 DNA sequence: TGTGCCAGCAGCCAAGATCGGGGGACAGGGACTGGAAACACCATATATTTT.

The CDR3 is CASSPQQGGPSVYGYTF. In nucleotides, the CDR3 is TGTGCCAGCTCACCCCAGCAGGGGGGACCGTCAGTCTATGGCTACACCTTC. The chain recombines TRBV18 with TRBJ1-2; 7 bases line up with TRBD1. The CDR3 totals 17 residues. CDR1 is KGHSH, CDR2 LQKENI, per germline. The V and J ends lost 3 bases and 4 bases, in that order; junction bases with no gene match: 14.

V is TRBV27 and J is TRBJ2-3; 9 positions agree with TRBD2. CDR1 is MNHEY and CDR2 is SMNVEV in the germline V gene (reference sequence). The CDR3 covers 16 residues. The V gene end was trimmed by 2 bases and the J gene end by 4 bases; junction bases not matched to a gene: 7. CDR3 residues: CASSLNWRGGADTQYF. The CDR3 DNA sequence: TGTGCCAGCAGTTTAAATTGGCGGGGGGGCGCAGATACGCAGTATTTT.

Regarding this clone: This specimen includes other DNA sequences encoding the same CDR3. The chain links TRBV3-1 (or the pseudogene TRBV3-2) to TRBJ1-1; D possibly corresponds to TRBD1 (5 bases). CDR1 is LGHDT, CDR2 YNNKEL, per germline (reference sequence). This CDR3 has 15 residues. V lost 1 base, J lost 0 bases, and 9 bases lay in between. CDR3 sequence: CASSQVGGVNTEAFF. DNA for the CDR3: TGTGCCAGCAGCCAAGTCGGGGGGGTGAACACTGAAGCTTTCTTT.

The V call is TRBV10-3, the J call TRBJ2-1, with TRBD2 identical over 13 bases. Germline-derived CDR1 and CDR2 are ENHRY and SYGVKD. The CDR3 is made up of 18 amino acids. V shed 4 bases and J 4 bases; nucleotides not matched to a gene: 10. The CDR3 sequence is CAISGSGTSGANYNEQFF. The CDR3, as DNA: TGTGCCATCAGTGGTTCCGGGACTAGCGGGGCCAATTACAATGAGCAGTTCTTC.

The chain combines TRBV9 with TRBJ1-1, with 9 positions matching TRBD1. Germline V gene sequence: CDR1 SGDLS, CDR2 YYNGEE. V shed 8 bases, J shed 2 bases, and the junction held 4 bases outside the gene matches. The CDR3 length is 13 residues. CDR3 loop: CASQQGANTEAFF. The CDR3 DNA sequence: TGTGCCAGTCAACAGGGGGCAAACACTGAAGCTTTCTTT.

The chain has TRBV19 and TRBJ1-2; no definite D call. CDR1 and CDR2 (germline): LNHDA, SQIVND (reference sequence). This CDR3 is 15 amino acids long. V lost 0 bases and J lost 3, with 11 bases in between. The CDR3 here is CASSIEASTHYGYTF. CDR3 DNA: TGTGCCAGTAGTATAGAGGCCTCAACCCACTATGGCTACACCTTC.

The rearrangement links TRBV7-2 to TRBJ2-1; 15 positions match TRBD2. The CDR3 consists of 15 residues. The germline gives CDR1 SGHTA, CDR2 FQGNSA. The trim removed 6 bases at V and 10 bases at J, leaving 7 bases unmatched. The CDR3 here is CASSKTGTSGGEQFF. DNA for the CDR3: TGTGCCAGCAGTAAAACCGGGACTAGCGGGGGGGAGCAGTTCTTC.

The chain uses TRBV6-5 and TRBJ1-2; a possible D gene is TRBD1 (5 bases). Trimming removed 6 bases from V and 7 bases from J, with 18 bases in between. Germline CDR1 and CDR2: MNHEY and SVGAGI. The CDR3 consists of 14 residues. The CDR3 sequence: CASSPPGLARGYTF. Here the CDR3 DNA reads TGTGCCAGCAGCCCCCCGGGGCTCGCCCGTGGCTACACCTTC.

This chain joins TRBV5-5 and TRBJ2-5; D is perhaps TRBD2 (5 bases). The V gene lost 1 base and the J gene lost 4 bases, with 11 bases spanning the gap. The CDR3 totals 14 residues. CDR1 and CDR2 (germline): SGHKS, YYEKEE (reference sequence). CDR3 in amino acids: CASSLRGFGETQYF. The CDR3 DNA is TGTGCCAGCAGCTTGAGAGGGTTTGGAGAGACCCAGTACTTC.

The gene calls are TRBV20-1 and TRBJ2-4; TRBD2 matches 9 bases. The V gene's germline CDR1 is DFQATT and CDR2 SNEGSKA (reference sequence). There are 14 residues in the CDR3. The V segment lost 3 bases and the J segment 11 bases; nucleotides outside the gene matches: 11. CDR3 amino acids: CSASMVAGVVVQYF. DNA of the CDR3: TGCAGTGCTAGTATGGTAGCGGGGGTTGTTGTTCAGTACTTC.

V gene TRBV12-3 or TRBV12-4 combines with J gene TRBJ1-1; D gene uncertain. This CDR3 spans 11 amino acids. The V and J ends lost 4 bases and 11 bases respectively, with 11 bases between them. DNA of the CDR3: TGTGCCAGCAGTTCGGACGGTAGGGCTTTCTTT. This encodes CASSSDGRAFF.

The chain combines TRBV4-1 with TRBJ2-3; tentatively, D is TRBD2 (6 bases). The CDR3 loop spans 14 amino acids. V lost 4 bases and J lost 5, with 13 bases in between. The germline V gene has CDR1 MGHRA and CDR2 YSYEKL. The CDR3 reads CASSRGTGVDTQYF. DNA for the CDR3: TGCGCCAGCAGCCGCGGAACGGGGGTAGATACGCAGTATTTT.

The chain is built from TRBV29-1 and TRBJ1-3; D unresolved. The CDR3 covers 13 residues. Trimming removed 8 bases at V and 0 bases at J, with 11 bases between. Germline V CDR1 and CDR2: SQVTM, ANQGSEA. The CDR3: CSFYSSSGNTIYF. The CDR3, as DNA: TGCAGCTTTTACAGCAGCTCTGGAAACACCATATATTTT.

The V call is TRBV2, the J call TRBJ2-7; TRBD1 matches 7 bases. Unmatched junction bases numbered 2, after V lost 3 bases and J lost 3 bases. The CDR3 has 13 residues. CDR1 SNHLY and CDR2 FYNNEI come from the germline V gene. The CDR3 sequence: CASSDNRGYEQYF. The CDR3 DNA reads as TGTGCCAGCAGTGATAACAGGGGCTACGAGCAGTACTTC.

This sequence joins TRBV19 and TRBJ1-2, with TRBD1 matching 7 bases. Unmatched junction bases numbered 8, after V lost 3 bases and J lost 4 bases. CDR1 LNHDA and CDR2 SQIVND come from the germline V gene (reference sequence). The CDR3 length is 15 residues. The CDR3 DNA reads TGTGCCAGTAGTATGGGGCCGGGACAGATCTATGGCTACACCTTC. This codes for CASSMGPGQIYGYTF. The full variable domain, in which reference TRBV19 and TRBJ1-2 provide the parts outside the CDR3, is DGGITQSPKYLFRKEGQNVTLSCEQNLNHDAMYWYRQDPGQGLRLIYYSQIVNDFQKGDIAEGYSVSREKKESFPLTVTSAQKNPTAFYLCASSMGPGQIYGYTFGSGTRLTVV.

The rearrangement joins TRBV9 to TRBJ2-7, with D perhaps TRBD2 (6 bases). In germline, CDR1 is SGDLS, CDR2 YYNGEE. The CDR3 is 13 amino acids. The V and J ends lost 3 bases and 5 bases respectively, with 12 bases between them. The CDR3 region has the DNA TGTGCCAGCAGCGATGGGACTGTGGACGAGCAGTACTTC. Its protein product is CASSDGTVDEQYF.

This clone has only one observation. This chain uses TRBV7-9 with TRBJ2-5, with a possible D match to TRBD1 (5 bases). In germline, CDR1 is SEHNR, CDR2 FQNEAQ (reference sequence). The CDR3 contains 14 residues. V gave up 6 bases and J gave up 5 bases, with 16 bases separating them. CDR3 in DNA: TGTGCCAGCAGGCGTCAGGGTGGTGGGGAGACCCAGTACTTC. Its protein product is CASRRQGGGETQYF.

The J gene is TRBJ1-6, the V gene TRBV5-1, with D possibly TRBD1 on 5 matching bases. Deletions cut 3 bases from V and 7 bases from J, with 11 bases between. The germline CDR1 and CDR2 sequences are SGHRS and YFSETQ. This CDR3 spans 14 amino acids. The CDR3 loop is CASSSGTGNSPLHF. CDR3 bases: TGCGCCAGCAGCTCCGGGACGGGGAATTCACCCCTCCACTTT.

V usage is TRBV6-2 or TRBV6-3 and J usage is TRBJ1-2; D perhaps matches TRBD1 (5 bases). The germline V gene has CDR1 MNHEY and CDR2 SVGEGT. CDR3 length: 13 residues. V gave up 6 bases and J gave up 5 bases, with 13 bases separating them. CDR3 in DNA: TGTGCCAGCAGCCAGGGCCGGGGATATGGCTACACCTTC. Protein product: CASSQGRGYGYTF.

The chain's CDR3 is CASSLSADPYYGYTF. CDR3 nucleotides: TGTGCCAGCAGTTTATCGGCGGACCCGTACTATGGCTACACCTTC. The V and J genes are TRBV28 and TRBJ1-2; no reliable D call. The CDR3 contains 15 residues. V lost 1 base to trimming and J lost 3 bases, with 12 bases between them. The V gene's germline CDR1 is MDHEN and CDR2 SYDVKM.

CDR3 amino acids: CATSRERAAEKLFF. In nucleotides, the CDR3 is TGTGCCACCAGCAGAGAACGGGCGGCTGAAAAACTGTTTTTT. V is TRBV15 and J is TRBJ1-4; no definite D call. V shed 0 bases and J shed 7 bases, with 9 bases lying between them. This CDR3 comprises 14 residues. The germline CDR1 and CDR2 sequences are LNHNV and YYDKDF (reference sequence).

The V gene is TRBV11-2, the J gene TRBJ2-7; no clear D. Germline V gene data show CDR1 as SGHAT and CDR2 as FQNNGV. V gave up 5 bases and J gave up 2 bases, with 10 bases separating them. This CDR3 region has 13 residues. This CDR3 reads CASSPYPPYEQYF. The CDR3, as DNA: TGTGCCAGCAGCCCGTACCCACCCTACGAGCAGTACTTC.

This chain joins TRBV9 and TRBJ1-1; D ambiguous. CDR3 length: 13 residues. V lost 2 bases and J lost 7, with 12 bases in between. From germline, CDR1 is SGDLS and CDR2 YYNGEE. This CDR3 reads CASSVGLSGEAFF. CDR3 in DNA: TGTGCCAGCAGCGTCGGACTATCAGGTGAAGCTTTCTTT.

The V gene is TRBV5-1, the J gene TRBJ2-3, with D unresolved. This CDR3 spans 12 amino acids. Germline V CDR1 and CDR2: SGHRS, YFSETQ. Trimming removed 2 bases at V and 6 bases at J, with 7 bases between. Written as DNA, the CDR3 is TGCGCCAGCAGCTTCGGTCGGGATACGCAGTATTTT. Translating gives CASSFGRDTQYF.

This clone was counted once. The genes are TRBV5-1 and TRBJ2-3; 11 nucleotides agree with TRBD1. This CDR3 is built from 15 residues. V trimming: 4 bases; J trimming: 5 bases; junction bases outside the gene matches: 6. Germline loops: CDR1 SGHRS, CDR2 YFSETQ. CDR3 region: CASSLGQGVVDTQYF. The DNA for the CDR3 is TGCGCCAGCAGCCTGGGACAGGGGGTGGTAGATACGCAGTATTTT.